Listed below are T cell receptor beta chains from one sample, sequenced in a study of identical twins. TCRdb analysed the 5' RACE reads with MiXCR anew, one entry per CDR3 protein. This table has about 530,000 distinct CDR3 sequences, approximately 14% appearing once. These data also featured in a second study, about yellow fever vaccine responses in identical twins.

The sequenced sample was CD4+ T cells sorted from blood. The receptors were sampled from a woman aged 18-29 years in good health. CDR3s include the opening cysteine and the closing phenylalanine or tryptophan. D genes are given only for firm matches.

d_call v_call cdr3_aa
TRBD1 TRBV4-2 CASSQEGLNRGVYTF
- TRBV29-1 CSVRNYNEQFF
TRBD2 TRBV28 CASRASGGGKTEQFF
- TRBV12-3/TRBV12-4 CASSTGYTEAFF
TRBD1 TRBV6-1 CASRQGRLGTDTQYF
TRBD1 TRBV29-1 CSVEGGTGFGYTF
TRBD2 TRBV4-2 CASSQDIPLVAGVAYEQYF
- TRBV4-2 CASSQNQFQTPDSTQYF
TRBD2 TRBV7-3 CASSEGLAGVGTQYF
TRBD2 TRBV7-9 CASSSRTSGREETQYF
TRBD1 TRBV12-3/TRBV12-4 CASSPKQGVDNIQYF
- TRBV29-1 CSVGEAMNTEAFF
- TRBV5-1 CASSPGKLSMNTEAFF
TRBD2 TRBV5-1 CASNLGDSGSLETQYF
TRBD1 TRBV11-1 CASSAVGTGVYEQYF
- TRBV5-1 CASSPGSEGDTQYF
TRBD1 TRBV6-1 CASSAYRGQGNTEAFF
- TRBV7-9 CASSMEGGLQRNEQFF
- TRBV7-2 CASNLPDRSYGYTF
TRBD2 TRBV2 CASIRGEGGETQYF
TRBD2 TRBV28 CASSNGLAGLGLAKNIQYF
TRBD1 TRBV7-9 CASSHYRLDRGNNEQFF
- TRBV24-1 CATSPPGERDTQYF
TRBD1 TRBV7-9 CASRLRQGDTQYF
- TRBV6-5 CASSYSIGVQETQYF
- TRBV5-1 CASSLVAEGTGELFF
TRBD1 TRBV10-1 CASSPRTGTYNEQFF
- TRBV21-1 CASRRPGTGIHNEQFF
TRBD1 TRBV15 CATSVEGTGFAGELFF
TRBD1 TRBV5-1 CASSLEQGNTDTQYF
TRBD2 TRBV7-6 CASSRGVAGSDEQYF
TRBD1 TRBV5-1 CASSRTGGNSPLHF
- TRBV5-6 CASSLVGDTTNEQFF
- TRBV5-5 CASSFGKETQYF
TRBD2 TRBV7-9 CASRPLAGVQFF
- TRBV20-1 CSARDLGEGNTGELFF
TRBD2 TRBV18 CASSPPGTSGRSNEQFF
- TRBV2 CASRPDGGQPQHF
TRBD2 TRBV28 CASTIAGVPNTGELFF
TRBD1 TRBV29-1 CSVRTGSSYEQYF
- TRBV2 CASSVEAVSSYEQYF
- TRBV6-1 CASSEARRRETQYF
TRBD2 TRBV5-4 CASSPGLALTDTQYF
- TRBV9 CASSVGSSGPLGEQYF